A single sample is the source of the 9 T cell receptor beta chains below, sequenced in a study of cytomegalovirus exposure and HLA in healthy donors. The PCR contained 60 Vbeta and 13 Jbeta primers. TCRdb's copy holds only in-frame clones and misses some; the assay was immunoSEQ multiplex PCR. Of approximately 120,000 clones in the sample, 10% to 13% are singletons; the top ten hold just over 4.5%. The sample taken for sequencing was PBMCs. These receptors came from a woman between 18 and 29 years old in good health and CMV-seropositive.

This sequence joins TRBV30 and TRBJ2-5; 7 bases are a match to TRBD2. This CDR3 has 12 residues. V lost 0 bases, J lost 5 bases, and 0 bases stayed unmatched. CDR1 GTSNPN and CDR2 SVGIG come from the germline V gene (reference sequence). This CDR3 reads CAWSVAGETQYF. The CDR3 DNA sequence: TGTGCCTGGAGTGTAGCGGGGGAGACCCAGTACTTC.

This clone was detected a few times. The genes are TRBV30 and TRBJ1-5, with D unclear. Germline V gene lookup returns CDR1 GTSNPN and CDR2 SVGIG (reference sequence). CDR3 length: 14 residues. V lost 8 bases, J lost 1 base, and 15 bases lay in between. The CDR3 sequence: CAVTGGGSNQPQHF. CDR3 nucleotides: TGTGCCGTGACCGGAGGAGGGAGCAATCAGCCCCAGCATTTT.

The sample holds a few counts of this clone. The chain recombines TRBV28 with TRBJ1-5; D is perhaps TRBD1 (6 bases). The germline V and J ends were trimmed by 5 bases and 4 bases, with 15 bases remaining between them. The CDR3 consists of 15 residues. Germline CDR1 MDHEN, CDR2 SYDVKM. The CDR3 loop reads CASSREGGNNQPQHF. The CDR3 nucleotides read TGTGCCAGCAGTCGGGAAGGGGGTAATAATCAGCCCCAGCATTTT.

The V and J genes are TRBV4-2 and TRBJ2-1; D ambiguous. CDR1 is LGHNA and CDR2 is YNFKEQ in the germline V gene. V lost 1 base, J lost 6 bases, and 13 bases lay in between. CDR3 length equals 15 residues. The CDR3 region has the DNA TGTGCCAGCAGCCAAGCGGCTTACCTAGTCAATGAGCAGTTCTTC. Translated, it gives CASSQAAYLVNEQFF.

The table lists this clone with a few counts. The CDR3 DNA follows: TGTGCCACCAGCAGACCCTCGTCCGCTGAAGCTTTCTTT. It specifies CATSRPSSAEAFF. The chain couples TRBV15 to TRBJ1-1; D not resolved. V was pared by 2 bases and J by 6 bases, with 10 bases between. This CDR3 comprises 13 residues. CDR1 is LNHNV, CDR2 YYDKDF, per germline (reference sequence).

This chain uses TRBV7-9 with TRBJ1-4, with D possibly TRBD1 on 5 matching bases. The V end lost 0 bases, the J end lost 8 bases, and 13 bases lay between the germline ends. The CDR3 consists of 15 residues. Germline V CDR1 and CDR2: SEHNR, FQNEAQ (reference sequence). The CDR3 here is CASSLAVGVREKLFF. The CDR3, as DNA: TGTGCCAGCAGCTTAGCTGTAGGGGTGAGGGAAAAACTGTTTTTT.

This clone was observed a handful of times. V gene TRBV28 combines with J gene TRBJ1-5; 7 positions agree with TRBD1. Germline loops: CDR1 MDHEN, CDR2 SYDVKM. V was clipped by 6 bases and J by 5 bases; unmatched bases: 7. The CDR3 is made up of 14 amino acids. This chain's CDR3 is CASSRDRVDQPQHF. The CDR3 nucleotides read TGTGCCAGCAGCCGAGACAGGGTGGATCAGCCCCAGCATTTT.

This sequence joins TRBV6-5 and TRBJ2-2; D might be TRBD2 (6 bases). There are 14 residues in the CDR3. CDR1 and CDR2 from the germline V gene are MNHEY and SVGAGI. Trimming cost V 6 bases and J 4 bases, with 12 bases left between them. The CDR3 here is CASSRLGGTGELFF. The CDR3 bases are TGTGCCAGCAGCCGCTTGGGGGGCACCGGGGAGCTGTTTTTT.

The J gene is TRBJ1-1, the V gene TRBV11-2; D ambiguous. V was shortened by 5 bases and J by 0 bases, with 19 bases between the two germline ends. The CDR3 extends over 17 amino acids. Germline-derived CDR1 and CDR2 are SGHAT and FQNNGV. The CDR3 DNA reads TGTGCCAGCAGCCCCACGGCGGTGATACCCATGAACACTGAAGCTTTCTTT. Amino acids: CASSPTAVIPMNTEAFF.